The 24 T cell receptor beta chains listed next were all sequenced from one sample in a study of cytomegalovirus exposure and HLA in healthy donors. Researchers ran the PCR with 60 Vbeta and 13 Jbeta primers. Only in-frame clones appear in the TCRdb table, and some are missing; sequencing was by immunoSEQ multiplex PCR. The sample includes around 160,000 clones, around 79% of them seen just once. The sample taken for sequencing was PBMCs. These TCRs come from a woman aged 40 to 50 in good health and CMV-seropositive.

This rearrangement joins TRBV6-7 to TRBJ2-5, with TRBD1 identical over 10 bases. TRBV6-7 falls under the ORF class, with uncertain function. J lost 5 bases, V lost 5 bases, and 11 bases had no gene match. The CDR3 extends over 16 amino acids. Written as DNA, the CDR3 is TGTGCCAGCAGTCTACGACAGGGGGCGCCGGAGGAGACCCAGTACTTC. Translated, it gives CASSLRQGAPEETQYF.

The genes are TRBV27 and TRBJ2-1; 8 bases are a match to TRBD1. V shed 5 bases and J 4 bases; nucleotides not matched to a gene: 7. The CDR3 is made up of 15 amino acids. Germline CDR1 reads MNHEY; CDR2 reads SMNVEV (reference sequence). CDR3 region: CASSPGTGVYNEQFF. The DNA for the CDR3 is TGTGCCAGCAGTCCCGGGACAGGTGTTTACAATGAGCAGTTCTTC.

This clone has just one count. The V gene is TRBV6-1, the J gene TRBJ1-1; maybe TRBD1 (5 bases). The CDR3 extends over 14 amino acids. V lost 11 bases and J lost 1, with 17 bases in between. Germline CDR1 MNHNS, CDR2 SASEGT. Written as DNA, the CDR3 is TGTGCCGGCCGCGCGGGGCCGGAGAACACTGAAGCTTTCTTT. This sequence encodes CAGRAGPENTEAFF.

This sequence joins TRBV5-4 and TRBJ2-3, with D perhaps matching TRBD1 (7 bases). Looked up from germline, CDR1 is SGHNT and CDR2 is YYREEE (reference sequence). The CDR3 totals 16 residues. Trimming pared 4 bases from V and 7 bases from J, leaving 22 bases between. CDR3 nucleotide sequence: TGTGCCAGCAGCCGGGCCGAGGAGGGGGCCGCGAATACGCAGTATTTT. It is translated as CASSRAEEGAANTQYF.

The chain couples TRBV7-3 to TRBJ1-1; D may be TRBD1 (5 bases). Germline V lookup: CDR1 SGHTA, CDR2 FQGTGA. The CDR3 totals 15 residues. Trimming took 5 bases from V and 4 from J, leaving 17 bases between them. The CDR3 region is CASSLSAGHTTEAFF. In DNA, the CDR3 is TGTGCCAGCAGCCTCTCGGCCGGACATACCACTGAAGCTTTCTTT.

The chain joins TRBV7-2 to TRBJ2-2; D gene uncertain. The germline V and J ends were trimmed by 4 bases and 6 bases, with 9 bases remaining between them. In germline, CDR1 is SGHTA, CDR2 FQGNSA. The CDR3 has 13 amino acids. In DNA form, the CDR3 reads TGTGCCAGCAGCTACGTCGCGCCCGGGGAGCTGTTTTTT. Amino acids: CASSYVAPGELFF.

The J gene is TRBJ1-3, the V gene TRBV7-2; D is undetermined. This CDR3 has 16 residues. Germline values: CDR1 SGHTA, CDR2 FQGNSA. Between the trimmed V and J ends, which lost 3 bases and 9 bases, there was a span of 21 bases. CDR3 bases: TGTGCCAGCAGCTTCGGATGGCGTAGCTCTGGCGGCACCATATATTTT. Translated, it gives CASSFGWRSSGGTIYF.

V is TRBV5-4 and J is TRBJ1-1; D may be TRBD1 (6 bases). With 0 bases removed from V and 0 bases from J, the gap between germline ends came to 9 bases. CDR3 length: 15 residues. Germline V gives CDR1 SGHNT, CDR2 YYREEE (reference sequence). The CDR3: CASSLVGGMNTEAFF. The DNA for the CDR3 is TGTGCCAGCAGCTTGGTTGGGGGCATGAACACTGAAGCTTTCTTT.

This clone came up once. The DNA for the CDR3 is TGTGCCAGCAGCTTAGCGGGACTACTGAACACCGGGGAGCTGTTTTTT. It yields the protein CASSLAGLLNTGELFF. The chain uses TRBV7-3 and TRBJ2-2; 7 bases match TRBD2. This CDR3 region has 16 residues. V shed 2 bases and J 1 base; nucleotides not matched to a gene: 4. CDR1 is SGHTA and CDR2 is FQGTGA in the germline V gene.

The table lists this clone with a few counts. This rearrangement joins TRBV6-6 to TRBJ2-7, with D uncertain. CDR1 and CDR2 (germline): MNHNY, SVGAGI (reference sequence). V dropped 5 bases and J dropped 7 bases, with 18 bases sitting between them. CDR3 length: 14 amino acids. The CDR3 spells CASSPGARVWEQYF. The CDR3 nucleotides are TGTGCCAGCAGTCCGGGTGCACGGGTATGGGAGCAGTACTTC.

The chain couples TRBV10-3 to TRBJ2-3; a weak D match, TRBD2 (5 bases). The germline gives CDR1 ENHRY, CDR2 SYGVKD. There are 14 residues in the CDR3. The ends were cut back, 4 bases at V and 5 bases at J, with 13 bases in the middle. Here the CDR3 DNA reads TGTGCCATCAGTGGACCGCGGGCCGGAGATACGCAGTATTTT. Translation: CAISGPRAGDTQYF.

This chain uses TRBV7-9 with TRBJ2-1; 8 nucleotides agree with TRBD1. V lost 0 bases and J lost 7; bases outside the gene matches: 5. The CDR3 has 15 amino acids. Germline V gene data show CDR1 as SEHNR and CDR2 as FQNEAQ (reference sequence). The CDR3 DNA sequence: TGTGCCAGCAGCTTAGCCGGGACAGGTGAGAATGAGCAGTTCTTC. Translated: CASSLAGTGENEQFF. Variable domain in full (rest from reference TRBV7-9 and TRBJ2-1): DTGVSQNPRHKITKRGQNVTFRCDPISEHNRLYWYRQTLGQGPEFLTYFQNEAQLEKSRLLSDRFSAERPKGSFSTLEIQRTEQGDSAMYLCASSLAGTGENEQFFGPGTRLTVL.

This clone was picked up a small number of times. In DNA form, the CDR3 reads TGTGCCATCTTACCATCAGGGGAGAATTCACCCCTCCACTTT. As protein: CAILPSGENSPLHF. The V and J genes are TRBV6-4 and TRBJ1-6; a possible D gene is TRBD1 (6 bases). CDR1 is MRHNA and CDR2 is SNTAGT in the germline V gene. The CDR3 covers 14 residues. The V end lost 10 bases, the J end lost 7 bases, and 17 bases lay between the germline ends.

V usage is TRBV28 and J usage is TRBJ1-6, with 8 bases matching TRBD1. V lost 2 bases, J lost 10 bases, and 4 bases stayed unmatched. CDR1 is MDHEN and CDR2 is SYDVKM in the germline V gene. The CDR3 has 14 amino acids. The CDR3 spells CASSLPGGGSPLHF. Written as DNA, the CDR3 is TGTGCCAGCAGTTTACCAGGGGGCGGCTCACCCCTCCACTTT.

A remark on this clone: Germline and junction disagree at one end, which may indicate a read error. The gene calls are TRBV11-2 and TRBJ1-5; 7 bases are a match to TRBD1. Looked up from germline, CDR1 is SGHAT and CDR2 is FQNNGV. The CDR3 covers 15 residues. CDR3 in amino acids: CASSLEQGRNQPQHF. The CDR3 coding sequence is TGTGCCAGCAGCCTAGAACAGGGGCGCAATCAGCCCCAGCATTTT.

The V and J genes are TRBV5-5 and TRBJ1-5, with D possibly matching TRBD1 (6 bases). Germline loops: CDR1 SGHKS, CDR2 YYEKEE (reference sequence). The CDR3 extends over 15 amino acids. The V end lost 3 bases, the J end lost 0 bases, and 10 bases lay between the germline ends. The CDR3 here is CASSWRTDSNQPQHF. CDR3 bases: TGTGCCAGCAGCTGGAGGACAGATAGCAATCAGCCCCAGCATTTT.

The V and J genes are TRBV11-3 and TRBJ2-1; TRBD2 matches at 8 bases. Unmatched junction bases numbered 8, after V lost 5 bases and J lost 5 bases. The V gene's germline CDR1 is SGHNT and CDR2 YENEEA. This CDR3 has 15 amino acids. As DNA, the CDR3 is TGTGCCAGCAGCATTTCCGGGGGGGGAAACAATGAGCAGTTCTTC. Protein: CASSISGGGNNEQFF.

CDR3 amino acids: CASGTGNSPLHF. DNA for the CDR3: TGTGCCAGCGGGACAGGGAATTCACCCCTCCACTTT. The chain uses TRBV2 and TRBJ1-6; 9 bases are shared with TRBD1. Germline trimming cut 8 bases from V and 7 bases from J; bases unmatched to any gene: 0. The CDR3 sequence is 12 residues long. The V gene's germline CDR1 is SNHLY and CDR2 FYNNEI.

This clone was detected only once. The genes are TRBV11-2 and TRBJ1-1, with TRBD1 matching 9 bases. The CDR3 consists of 14 residues. V gave up 6 bases and J gave up 5 bases; unmatched junction bases: 7. Germline CDR1 is SGHAT and CDR2 is FQNNGV. The CDR3 protein is CASRTPGQGTEAFF. The CDR3 region has the DNA TGTGCCAGCAGAACCCCGGGACAGGGTACTGAAGCTTTCTTT.

V usage is TRBV5-6 and J usage is TRBJ2-5; 10 bases are a match to TRBD2. This CDR3 has 16 residues. Germline V CDR1 and CDR2: SGHDT, YYEEEE. The junction had 9 bases not matched to a gene; V was cut back by 2 bases and J by 5 bases. CDR3 sequence (DNA): TGTGCCAGCAGCTTAGAGCGGGGGGGCGTATGGGAGACCCAGTACTTC. It encodes CASSLERGGVWETQYF.

The chain recombines TRBV5-6 with TRBJ1-5; D is unclear. Germline V gene lookup returns CDR1 SGHDT and CDR2 YYEEEE. V shed 2 bases and J shed 4 bases, with 13 bases lying between them. The CDR3 sequence is 15 residues long. CDR3 nucleotide sequence: TGTGCCAGCAGCTTTTTAGGTTCAGGTAATCAGCCCCAGCATTTT. As protein: CASSFLGSGNQPQHF.

The V call is TRBV7-5, the J call TRBJ1-3. TRBV7-5 is a recognized pseudogene. The CDR3 is 17 residues long. The CDR3 nucleotides are TGTGTCAGAAGCTTAGCTTTTGCTACCCTCTCTGGAAACACCATATATTTT. Translating gives CVRSLAFATLSGNTIYF.

J is TRBJ1-2 and V is TRBV5-1; D is unclear. This CDR3 comprises 12 residues. Germline CDR1 is SGHRS and CDR2 is YFSETQ. Deletions cut 2 bases from V and 4 bases from J, with 6 bases between. In nucleotides, the CDR3 is TGCGCCAGCAGCTTAGACACCTATGGCTACACCTTC. It codes for CASSLDTYGYTF.

This clone was seen more than once but under ten times. The gene calls are TRBV11-2 and TRBJ2-3, with no clear D. This CDR3 contains 14 residues. Germline loops: CDR1 SGHAT, CDR2 FQNNGV. V dropped 1 base and J dropped 5 bases, with 10 bases sitting between them. Written as DNA, the CDR3 is TGTGCCAGCAGCTTAGGTGGGTCTAGAGATACGCAGTATTTT. Its protein product is CASSLGGSRDTQYF.